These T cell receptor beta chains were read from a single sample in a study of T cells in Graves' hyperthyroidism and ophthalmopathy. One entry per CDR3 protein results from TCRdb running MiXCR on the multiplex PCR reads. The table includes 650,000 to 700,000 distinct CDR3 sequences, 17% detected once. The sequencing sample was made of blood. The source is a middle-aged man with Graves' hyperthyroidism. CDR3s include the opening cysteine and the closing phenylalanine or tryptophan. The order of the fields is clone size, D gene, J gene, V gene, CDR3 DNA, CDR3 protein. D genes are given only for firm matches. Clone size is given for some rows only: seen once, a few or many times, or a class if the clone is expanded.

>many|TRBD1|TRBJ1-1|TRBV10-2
TGCGCCACCTCCACTTGGACAGGATGGAACACTGAAGCTTTCTTT
CATSTWTGWNTEAFF
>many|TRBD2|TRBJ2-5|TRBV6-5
TGTGCCAGCAGTTACCGCCTAGCGGGGAGCGGGGAGACCCAGTACTTC
CASSYRLAGSGETQYF
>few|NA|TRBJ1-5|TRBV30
TGTGCCTGCGGCAGGACTTATAGCAATCAGCCCCAGCATTTT
CACGRTYSNQPQHF
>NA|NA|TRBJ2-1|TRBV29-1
TGCAGCGTCGACAGAAACAACAATGAGCAGTTCTTC
CSVDRNNNEQFF
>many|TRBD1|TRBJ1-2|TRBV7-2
TGTGCCAGCAGCTTAACATTTCAGGGGGCGCTTAGCTATGGCTACACCTTC
CASSLTFQGALSYGYTF
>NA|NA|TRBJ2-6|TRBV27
TGTGCCAGCTGCCGTTTGAGAGTGTCTGGGGCCAACGTCCTGACTTTC
CASCRLRVSGANVLTF
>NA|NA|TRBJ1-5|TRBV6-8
TGTGCCAGCAGTTACTCGGCAGGGCGAGATGGGATTCAGCCCCAGCATTTT
CASSYSAGRDGIQPQHF
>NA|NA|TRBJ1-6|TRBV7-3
TGTGCCAGCAGAGAAGGTGGGAATTCACCCCTCCACTTT
CASREGGNSPLHF
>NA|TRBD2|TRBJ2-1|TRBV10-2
TGCGCCAGCAGCAGTAGCGGGAGGGGGGCCTACAATGAGCAGTTCTTC
CASSSSGRGAYNEQFF
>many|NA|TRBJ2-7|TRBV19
TGTGCCAGTAGTACCCGACAGCCTTCCTACGAGCAGTACTTC
CASSTRQPSYEQYF
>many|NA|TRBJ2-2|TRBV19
TGTGCCAGTACCCCCCGAGGGGGTTCGTTGTTTGGTGGGGAGCTGTTTTTT
CASTPRGGSLFGGELFF
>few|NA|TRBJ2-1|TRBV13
TGTGCCAGCAGCTTATTTCTGGGGGCCTCCTACAATGAGCAGTTCTTC
CASSLFLGASYNEQFF
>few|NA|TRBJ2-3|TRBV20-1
TGCAGTGCTAGAGATTGGGGGGCAGCGGGCACAGATACGCAGTATTTT
CSARDWGAAGTDTQYF
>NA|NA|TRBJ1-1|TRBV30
TGTGCCTGGAATGGGACGTCGCGAACTGAAGCTTTCTTT
CAWNGTSRTEAFF
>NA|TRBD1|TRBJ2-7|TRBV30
TGTGCCTGGAGTGTAGGGACAGGGCCGACCTACGAGCAGTACTTC
CAWSVGTGPTYEQYF
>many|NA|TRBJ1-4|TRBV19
TGTGCCAGTAGTATACGGGCAGCAACTAATGAAAAACTGTTTTTT
CASSIRAATNEKLFF
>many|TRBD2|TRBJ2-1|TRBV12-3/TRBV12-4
TGTGCCAGCAGTTTCGACCGGCCAGCGGGATCTCGGAATGAGCAGTTCTTC
CASSFDRPAGSRNEQFF
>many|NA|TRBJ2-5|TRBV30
TGTGCCTGGAAGAGTCCGGACGGTTATTGGGAGACCCAGTACTTC
CAWKSPDGYWETQYF
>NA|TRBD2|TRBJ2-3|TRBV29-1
TGCAGCGTTGCAAATAGCGGGAGCGCAGATACGCAGTATTTT
CSVANSGSADTQYF
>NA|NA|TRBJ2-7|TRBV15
TGTGCCACCAGCAGAGACCAGAGGCGAGCGGGCTTCTACGAGCAGTACTTC
CATSRDQRRAGFYEQYF
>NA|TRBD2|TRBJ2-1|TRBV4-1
TGCGCCAGCAGCCAAGGTGCGGGAGGGCCAGTGAATGAGCAGTTCTTC
CASSQGAGGPVNEQFF
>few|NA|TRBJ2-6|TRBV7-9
TGTGCCAGCAGCTTAGCGAGGGGGACTGGGGCCAACGTCCTGACTTTC
CASSLARGTGANVLTF
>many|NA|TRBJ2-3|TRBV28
TGTGCCAGCAGGAGGATGAGGATCAGCTCAGATACGCAGTATTTT
CASRRMRISSDTQYF
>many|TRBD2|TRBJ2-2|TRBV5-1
TGCGCCAGCAGCATCCCCCTAGCGGGAGGGGGCACCGGGGAGCTGTTTTTT
CASSIPLAGGGTGELFF
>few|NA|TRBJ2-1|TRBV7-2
TGTGCCAGCAGCCCGGGTTCCGGGGGCGATGAGCAGTTCTTC
CASSPGSGGDEQFF
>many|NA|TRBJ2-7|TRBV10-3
TGTGCCATCAGTGACCCCTCGGTGGGGGGGCGCGAGCAGTACTTC
CAISDPSVGGREQYF
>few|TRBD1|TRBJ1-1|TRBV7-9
TGTGCCAGCGGGACAGGGGAGAAAACTGAAGCTTTCTTT
CASGTGEKTEAFF
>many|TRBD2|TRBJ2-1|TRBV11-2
TGTGCCAGCAGCACCGGACTAGCCACAGTTGATGAGCAGTTCTTC
CASSTGLATVDEQFF
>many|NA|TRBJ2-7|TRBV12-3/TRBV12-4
TGTGCCAGCAGTTTACCAGGCGATCCCTACGAGCAGTACTTC
CASSLPGDPYEQYF
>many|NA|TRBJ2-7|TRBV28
TGTGCCAGCAGTTTATCTATGGGACGTTCATGGGACGAGCAGTACTTC
CASSLSMGRSWDEQYF
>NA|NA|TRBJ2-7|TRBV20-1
TGCAGTGCTAGAGACAGGCTACTCTACGAGCAGTACTTC
CSARDRLLYEQYF
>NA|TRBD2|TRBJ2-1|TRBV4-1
TGCGCCAGCAGCCAGGTTGCCAGCGGGAACTACAATGAGCAGTTCTTC
CASSQVASGNYNEQFF
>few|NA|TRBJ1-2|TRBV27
TGTGCCAGCAGGTTCGGGGGGGCGGATGGCTACACCTTC
CASRFGGADGYTF
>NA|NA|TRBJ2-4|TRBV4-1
TGCGCCAGCAGTGGTCCACTAAACATTCAGTACTTC
CASSGPLNIQYF
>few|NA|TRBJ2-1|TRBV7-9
TGTGCCAGCAGCTTGTGGGGGAGTGGGTACAATGAGCAGTTCTTC
CASSLWGSGYNEQFF
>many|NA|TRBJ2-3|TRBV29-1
TGCAGCGTTGTGTCGGGCACAGATACGCAGTATTTT
CSVVSGTDTQYF
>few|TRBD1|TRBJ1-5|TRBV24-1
TGTGCCACCAGTGACGACGACGGTAGGGGGCTCAATCAGCCCCAGCATTTT
CATSDDDGRGLNQPQHF
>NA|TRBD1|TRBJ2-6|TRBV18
TGTGCCAGCTCACAGACAGGGTACCCGGCCAACGTCCTGACTTTC
CASSQTGYPANVLTF
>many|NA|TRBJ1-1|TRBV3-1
TGTGCCAGCAGCCCTCAGGACGGACTGAACACTGAAGCTTTCTTT
CASSPQDGLNTEAFF
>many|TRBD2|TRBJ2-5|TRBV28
TGTGCCAGCAGAATAGGGGGGACTAGCGGGAGAGAGACCCAGTACTTC
CASRIGGTSGRETQYF
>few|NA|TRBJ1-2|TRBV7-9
TGTGCCAGCAGCTTTTCATCGACCAGATCCTATGGCTACACCTTC
CASSFSSTRSYGYTF
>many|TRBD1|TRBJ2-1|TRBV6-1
TGTGCCAGCGCTCCCCCGCGACAGGGGGCGTTTAAGCAGTTCTTC
CASAPPRQGAFKQFF
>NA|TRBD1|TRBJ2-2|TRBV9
TGTGCCAGCAGCGGGGGACAGGGCCAGCTGTTTTTT
CASSGGQGQLFF
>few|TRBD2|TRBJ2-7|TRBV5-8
TGTGCCAGCAGCTTGTCCAGCGGGAGGGCGTCCTACGAGCAGTACTTC
CASSLSSGRASYEQYF
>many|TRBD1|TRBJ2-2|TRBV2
TGTGCCAGCAATGGACAGGGCTACACCGGGGAGCTGTTTTTT
CASNGQGYTGELFF
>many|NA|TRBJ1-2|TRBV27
TGTGCCAGCAGTGCATTCCTACGGGGATTAAGTAGGGAAGGCTACACCTTC
CASSAFLRGLSREGYTF
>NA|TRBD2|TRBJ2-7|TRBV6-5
TGTGCCAGCAGTTACTCGACTAGCGGGAGATTCGACGAGCAGTACTTC
CASSYSTSGRFDEQYF
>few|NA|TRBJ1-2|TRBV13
TGTGCCAGCAGCCGCCGGGACGGTCGATCCGGCTACACCTTC
CASSRRDGRSGYTF
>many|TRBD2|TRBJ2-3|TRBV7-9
TGTGCCAGCAGCCCTCCGGGACTAGACACAGATACGCAGTATTTT
CASSPPGLDTDTQYF
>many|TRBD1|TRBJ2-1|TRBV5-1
TGCGCCAGCAGCTTCCTCTTAGGGGGCGCTAACGCCAATGAGCAGTTCTTC
CASSFLLGGANANEQFF
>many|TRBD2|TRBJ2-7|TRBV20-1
TGCAGTGCTAGAGAGATAGCGGGGGACTCCTACGAGCAGTACTTC
CSAREIAGDSYEQYF
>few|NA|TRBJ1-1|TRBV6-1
TGTGCCAGCAGTAGACAAGGCGGGGACACTGAAGCTTTCTTT
CASSRQGGDTEAFF
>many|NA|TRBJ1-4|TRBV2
TGTGCCAGCAGTGACCCCCCACTAGTAAATGAAAAACTGTTTTTT
CASSDPPLVNEKLFF
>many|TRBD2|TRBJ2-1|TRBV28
TGTGCCAGCAGTACCACTAGCGGGCTGGGGAATGAGCAGTTCTTC
CASSTTSGLGNEQFF
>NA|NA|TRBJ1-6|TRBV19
TGTGCCAGTAGTATTCGGGGAGATAATTCACCCCTCCACTTT
CASSIRGDNSPLHF
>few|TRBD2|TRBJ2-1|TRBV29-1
TGCAGCGTTATCAAGCGGGAGGACGATGAGCAGTTCTTC
CSVIKREDDEQFF
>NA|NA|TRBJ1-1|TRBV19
TGTGCCAGTGGGGCGCGGACACCGTGGGGAGGGGCCACTGAAGCTTTCTTT
CASGARTPWGGATEAFF
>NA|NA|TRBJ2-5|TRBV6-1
TGTGCCAGCAGACGAACTCAGGGGGGTGAAGAGACCCAGTACTTC
CASRRTQGGEETQYF
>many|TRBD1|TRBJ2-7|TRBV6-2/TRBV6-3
TGTGCCAGCAGTTCCGGGACAGCTCTTACCTACGAGCAGTACTTC
CASSSGTALTYEQYF